Sequencing of this T cell receptor beta chain was carried out in a study of blood T cell repertoires in COVID-19. This clone was seen only once. Measured with immunoSEQ multiplex PCR; TCRdb has only the in-frame clones, and not every one. The sample has 120,000 or so clones, around 63% seen once. CDR1 is SNHLY and CDR2 is FYNNEI in the germline V gene. This CDR3 region has 14 residues. The germline V and J ends were trimmed by 5 bases and 5 bases, with 15 bases remaining between them. Sequencing was carried out using peripheral blood. This receptor was taken from a woman aged 70 to 79 with acute or convalescent COVID-19. This rearrangement joins TRBV2 to TRBJ2-5; D possibly corresponds to TRBD2 (6 bases). The CDR3 sequence is CASSRRLVGETQYF. The CDR3 DNA sequence: TGTGCCAGCAGTCGGAGACTAGTAGGGGAGACCCAGTACTTC.